This T cell receptor beta chain was sequenced in a study of T cell responses to AZD1222 COVID-19 vaccine. Germline V gene lookup returns CDR1 LGHNT and CDR2 FRNRAP. The CDR3 totals 17 residues. Trimming removed 2 bases from V and 2 bases from J; junction bases left unmatched: 6. Assay: immunoSEQ multiplex PCR; the TCRdb copy retains only in-frame clones and omits some. The repertoire holds tens of thousands of clones, 70% to 85% seen once, with 20% in the top ten. The receptor was isolated from an adult in good health. The sequencing used peripheral blood, collected on day 0 of AZD1222 vaccination. The chain uses TRBV12-5 and TRBJ2-3; TRBD2 matches at 11 bases. The CDR3 is CASGLSSSGRPTDTQYF. The CDR3 DNA reads TGTGCTAGTGGTTTGTCCTCTAGCGGGAGGCCCACAGATACGCAGTATTTT.